The next 32 T cell receptor beta chains were all read from a single sample in a study of cytomegalovirus exposure and HLA in healthy donors. PCR used 60 Vbeta primers and 13 Jbeta primers. Assay used: immunoSEQ multiplex PCR; TCRdb lists only in-frame clones, some missing. The repertoire holds tens of thousands of clones, with around 80% as singletons. The sequenced material came from PBMCs. The receptors stem from a man in his fifties in good health and CMV-seropositive.

This clone showed up just once. V gene TRBV7-2 combines with J gene TRBJ1-5, with TRBD1 as a possible D gene (5 bases). Trimming took 2 bases from V and 2 from J, leaving 10 bases between them. From germline, CDR1 is SGHTA and CDR2 FQGNSA. The CDR3 totals 15 residues. CDR3 residues: CASSLSTAGNQPQHF. In DNA, the CDR3 is TGTGCCAGCAGCTTATCGACAGCAGGCAATCAGCCCCAGCATTTT.

The chain recombines TRBV2 with TRBJ1-2; TRBD1 matches 7 bases. CDR1 is SNHLY and CDR2 is FYNNEI in the germline V gene. The CDR3 spans 14 residues. J was trimmed by 4 bases and V by 5 bases; bases with no gene match: 7. The CDR3 coding sequence is TGTGCCAGCAGTCAACAGGGGAGAGGCTATGGCTACACCTTC. Protein product: CASSQQGRGYGYTF.

The sample holds a few counts of this clone. This rearrangement joins TRBV9 to TRBJ2-1; possibly TRBD2 for D (6 bases). V was pared by 0 bases and J by 7 bases, with 17 bases between. The CDR3 is 16 amino acids. Germline CDR1 SGDLS, CDR2 YYNGEE. The CDR3 bases are TGTGCCAGCAGCGTAGGGGACTCCCTATTAGTAAATGAGCAGTTCTTC. It yields the protein CASSVGDSLLVNEQFF.

The chain recombines TRBV11-2 with TRBJ2-5; maybe TRBD1 (6 bases). The CDR3 length is 12 residues. Per the germline V gene, CDR1 is SGHAT and CDR2 is FQNNGV. V was shortened by 5 bases and J by 4 bases, with 8 bases between the two germline ends. CDR3 residues: CASSRGGETQYF. The CDR3 DNA sequence: TGTGCCAGCAGCCGAGGGGGAGAGACCCAGTACTTC.

This clone appeared a single time. CDR3 sequence reads: CASSQYPSGTYNEQFF. The CDR3, as DNA: TGCGCCAGCAGCCAGTACCCTAGCGGGACCTACAATGAGCAGTTCTTC. The chain links TRBV4-3 to TRBJ2-1, with 9 bases aligning to TRBD2. Per germline, CDR1 LGHNA and CDR2 YSLEER. V lost 3 bases, J lost 2 bases, and 5 bases stayed unmatched. CDR3 length: 16 amino acids.

Remarks on this clone: Other DNA sequences in this specimen translate into the identical CDR3. The chain links TRBV28 to TRBJ2-3; D gene ambiguous. Germline assignment: CDR1 MDHEN and CDR2 SYDVKM. This CDR3 region has 13 residues. Trimming stripped 2 bases from V and 0 bases from J, with 3 bases between. The CDR3 reads CASSLQSTDTQYF. As DNA, the CDR3 is TGTGCCAGCAGTTTACAAAGCACAGATACGCAGTATTTT.

The genes are TRBV5-4 and TRBJ2-7; D not certain. CDR3 size: 15 residues. V was trimmed by 0 bases and J by 3 bases, leaving 13 bases between them. Germline V CDR1 and CDR2: SGHNT, YYREEE (reference sequence). CDR3 region: CASSLEPEFGYEQYF. The CDR3 region has the DNA TGTGCCAGCAGCTTGGAACCGGAGTTCGGCTACGAGCAGTACTTC.

This clone turned up a few times. The chain recombines TRBV6-5 with TRBJ2-2, with 7 nucleotides matching TRBD2. The germline CDR1 and CDR2 sequences are MNHEY and SVGAGI. Trimming at V came to 11 bases and at J to 2 bases, leaving 5 bases not matched to a gene. CDR3 length: 13 residues. The CDR3 DNA is TGTGCCGCGAGGGAGGGTAACACCGGGGAGCTGTTTTTT. Encoded protein: CAAREGNTGELFF.

This chain uses TRBV20-1 with TRBJ1-1; D gene unclear. CDR1 and CDR2 from the germline V gene are DFQATT and SNEGSKA (reference sequence). V gave up 1 base and J gave up 3 bases, with 3 bases separating them. This CDR3 region has 11 residues. DNA of the CDR3: TGCAGTGCTAGAGTATACACTGAAGCTTTCTTT. Translated, it gives CSARVYTEAFF.

This chain links TRBV7-9 with TRBJ1-1; TRBD1 is a possible D gene (6 bases). Trimming removed 7 bases at V and 5 bases at J, with 17 bases between. Per germline, CDR1 SEHNR and CDR2 FQNEAQ (reference sequence). The length of the CDR3 is 14 residues. The DNA of the CDR3 is TGTGCCAGCACAATACAGGGAGCGGGGACTGAAGCTTTCTTT. It is translated as CASTIQGAGTEAFF.

Comments on this clone: The same CDR3 is also encoded by other DNA sequences in this sample. The chain couples TRBV7-3 to TRBJ2-3; 11 nucleotides agree with TRBD2. Trimming cost V 6 bases and J 6 bases; bases outside gene matches: 5. This CDR3 has 14 amino acids. Germline V lookup: CDR1 SGHTA, CDR2 FQGTGA. The CDR3 protein is CASSSGLAGDTQYF. The CDR3 nucleotides read TGTGCCAGCAGTTCCGGACTAGCGGGCGATACGCAGTATTTT.

The gene calls are TRBV27 and TRBJ1-2; D may be TRBD1 (5 bases). V lost 6 bases and J lost 4, with 15 bases in between. CDR3 length: 14 residues. The germline CDR1 and CDR2 sequences are MNHEY and SMNVEV (reference sequence). The CDR3 region has the DNA TGTGCCAGCAGCCGGGCGGGGCTTACCTATGGCTACACCTTC. It yields the protein CASSRAGLTYGYTF.

The chain uses TRBV29-1 and TRBJ2-7; 8 positions agree with TRBD1. The trim removed 2 bases at V and 3 bases at J, leaving 18 bases unmatched. CDR1 and CDR2 (germline): SQVTM, ANQGSEA. CDR3 length: 18 amino acids. The CDR3 DNA is TGCAGCGTTGAAAAGAGCGCAGCAGGCAGGGGGCCATTCTACGAGCAGTACTTC. Protein product: CSVEKSAAGRGPFYEQYF.

This rearrangement joins TRBV19 to TRBJ1-5; D gene ambiguous. CDR1 is LNHDA and CDR2 is SQIVND in the germline V gene (reference sequence). Trimming cost V 3 bases and J 9 bases, with 6 bases left between them. The CDR3 is 11 residues long. The CDR3 region is CASSIAGPQHF. CDR3 bases: TGTGCCAGTAGTATTGCAGGGCCCCAGCATTTT.

The chain carries TRBV9 and TRBJ2-5; the match to TRBD2 covers 12 bases. The J call is doubtful: the DNA matches TRBJ2-7 better. The CDR3 contains 18 residues. CDR1 and CDR2 from the germline V gene are SGDLS and YYNGEE. The CDR3, as DNA: TGTGCCAGCAGCGTCATCAGGACTAGCGGGGCTCTGCGGTACGAGCAGTACTTC. Protein: CASSVIRTSGALRYEQYF.

The table lists this clone with a count of one. The CDR3 sequence: CASSLGGAGVTDTQYF. The DNA of the CDR3 is TGCGCCAGCAGCTTGGGAGGAGCGGGAGTAACAGATACGCAGTATTTT. This rearrangement joins TRBV5-1 to TRBJ2-3; 8 bases match TRBD2. The CDR3 extends over 16 amino acids. Germline CDR1 is SGHRS and CDR2 is YFSETQ. V lost 0 bases, J lost 3 bases, and 6 bases stayed unmatched.

The chain carries TRBV10-3 and TRBJ1-3, with 7 bases that match TRBD1. CDR3 length: 15 residues. J gave up 7 bases and V 5 bases, and 11 bases lay outside the gene matches. Germline CDR1 and CDR2: ENHRY and SYGVKD. Here the CDR3 DNA reads TGTGCCATCAGTCACCTTGACAGGGAATCCAACACCATATATTTT. Translation gives CAISHLDRESNTIYF.

This rearrangement joins TRBV10-3 to TRBJ2-7, with 11 bases fitting TRBD2. This CDR3 region has 15 residues. Germline loops: CDR1 ENHRY, CDR2 SYGVKD. With 6 bases clipped from V and 5 bases from J, the junction kept 9 bases outside the gene matches. The CDR3 loop reads CAISKNSGRVDEQYF. CDR3 in DNA: TGTGCCATCAGCAAAAATAGCGGGAGGGTAGACGAGCAGTACTTC.

This clone was picked up a small number of times. The V call is TRBV15, the J call TRBJ2-5; TRBD2 might be the D (7 bases). This CDR3 is 16 amino acids long. V gave up 3 bases and J gave up 3 bases, with 17 bases separating them. CDR1 is LNHNV and CDR2 is YYDKDF in the germline V gene (reference sequence). The CDR3: CATSRGEGGVEETQYF. The CDR3 DNA is TGTGCCACCAGCAGGGGGGAGGGGGGAGTAGAAGAGACCCAGTACTTC.

The rearrangement joins TRBV5-1 to TRBJ2-3; no clear D. Germline V gene sequence: CDR1 SGHRS, CDR2 YFSETQ. Trimming removed 0 bases from V and 6 bases from J, with 2 bases in between. The CDR3 is 11 amino acids. The CDR3 bases are TGCGCCAGCAGCTTGGCTGATACGCAGTATTTT. Amino acids: CASSLADTQYF.

The chain recombines TRBV19 with TRBJ1-2; 7 bases are shared with TRBD1. The length of the CDR3 is 14 residues. CDR1 is LNHDA, CDR2 SQIVND, per germline (reference sequence). J lost 7 bases, V lost 7 bases, and 12 bases had no gene match. The CDR3 region is CASTRDSGYGGYTF. In DNA, the CDR3 is TGTGCCAGTACGAGGGACAGTGGGTACGGTGGCTACACCTTC.

The chain employs TRBV6-1 and TRBJ2-7, with D maybe TRBD2 (6 bases). Germline V lookup: CDR1 MNHNS, CDR2 SASEGT. This CDR3 spans 13 amino acids. V dropped 7 bases and J dropped 2 bases, with 12 bases sitting between them. CDR3 in amino acids: CASTPSEAYEQYF. For the CDR3, the DNA is TGTGCCAGCACGCCTAGCGAAGCCTACGAGCAGTACTTC.

In this sample, this clone turned up a few times. This chain joins TRBV27 and TRBJ2-5, with D perhaps matching TRBD1 (6 bases). The end of the DNA aligns better with TRBJ2-7, so the J call may be wrong. The CDR3 loop spans 14 amino acids. Per the germline V gene, CDR1 is MNHEY and CDR2 is SMNVEV (reference sequence). The CDR3 protein is CASSLSGTLYEQYF. The CDR3, as DNA: TGTGCCAGCAGTTTGTCTGGGACACTCTACGAGCAGTACTTC.

J is TRBJ2-1 and V is TRBV6-5; a possible D gene is TRBD2 (6 bases). The CDR3 length is 13 residues. Germline V gene data show CDR1 as MNHEY and CDR2 as SVGAGI. Trimming cost V 5 bases and J 7 bases, with 12 bases left between them. The CDR3 DNA follows: TGTGCCAGCAGTGGAGGGCCCGAAAATGAGCAGTTCTTC. It translates to CASSGGPENEQFF.

The V call is TRBV21-1, the J call TRBJ1-6. TRBV21-1 is given as a pseudogene. The CDR3 covers 11 residues. The CDR3 bases are TGTGCCAGCAGTCTGAATTCACCCCTCCACTTT. This encodes CASSLNSPLHF.

CDR3 residues: CASSLGGGGYEQYF. CDR3 bases: TGTGCCAGCAGCTTAGGGGGCGGGGGCTACGAGCAGTACTTC. This rearrangement joins TRBV7-3 to TRBJ2-7; a possible D gene is TRBD2 (7 bases). Germline values: CDR1 SGHTA, CDR2 FQGTGA. Trimming stripped 2 bases from V and 3 bases from J, with 11 bases between. The CDR3 covers 14 residues.

The chain links TRBV7-3 to TRBJ2-7; tentatively, D is TRBD2 (5 bases). Looked up from germline, CDR1 is SGHTA and CDR2 is FQGTGA. The CDR3 covers 13 residues. Between the trimmed V and J ends, which lost 4 bases and 1 base, there was a span of 8 bases. In DNA form, the CDR3 reads TGTGCCAGCAGCTCTGGGAGTTCCTACGAGCAGTACTTC. Protein: CASSSGSSYEQYF.

The CDR3 loop reads CASSFLYGSYNEQFF. DNA of the CDR3: TGCGCCAGCAGCTTTTTGTACGGCTCCTACAATGAGCAGTTCTTC. V is TRBV4-3 and J is TRBJ2-1; D ambiguous. Germline loops: CDR1 LGHNA, CDR2 YSLEER. The CDR3 totals 15 residues. V lost 5 bases, J lost 0 bases, and 11 bases lay in between.

The chain carries TRBV11-2 and TRBJ2-1; D is undetermined. Between the trimmed V and J ends, which lost 4 bases and 7 bases, there was a span of 23 bases. Germline assignment: CDR1 SGHAT and CDR2 FQNNGV. The CDR3 totals 17 residues. CDR3 loop: CASSSNLLSVAPNEQFF. CDR3 DNA: TGTGCCAGCAGCTCTAATCTTCTGAGCGTTGCCCCTAATGAGCAGTTCTTC.

The table lists this clone with a few counts. The V call is TRBV4-2, the J call TRBJ1-6; 7 nucleotides align to TRBD1. CDR1 and CDR2 from the germline V gene are LGHNA and YNFKEQ. V lost 0 bases to trimming and J lost 7 bases; unmatched junction nucleotides: 3. The CDR3 is 15 amino acids. CDR3 sequence: CASSQDQQGNSPLHF. CDR3 DNA sequence: TGTGCCAGCAGCCAAGATCAACAGGGGAATTCACCCCTCCACTTT.

The rearrangement links TRBV27 to TRBJ2-7; 9 nucleotides match TRBD1. Per the germline V gene, CDR1 is MNHEY and CDR2 is SMNVEV (reference sequence). The CDR3 spans 13 residues. CDR3 loop: CVTTGTGSYEQYF. CDR3 coding DNA: TGTGTCACAACCGGGACAGGGTCGTACGAGCAGTACTTC.

Comments on this clone: At one end, the junction sequence differs from germline, possibly due to a read error. The CDR3 bases are TGTGCTAGCAGCCCCGGCGGCGGGGAGACCCAGTACTTC. It is translated as CASSPGGGETQYF. This chain links TRBV7-7 with TRBJ2-5; tentatively, D is TRBD2 (5 bases). Germline V gene sequence: CDR1 SSHAT, CDR2 FNYEAQ (reference sequence). The CDR3 has 13 residues.